This T cell receptor beta chain was recorded in a study of shared clonotypes between healthy human individuals. Repertoires were generated with immunoSEQ multiplex PCR, while TCRdb's copy carries only in-frame clones and drops some. Of about 1 million clones detected, about 74% appear once; the ten largest clones hold about 1.5%. Naive CD45RA+ and memory CD45RA-negative subsets were split from CD4+ cells. Between the trimmed V and J ends, which lost 4 bases and 5 bases, there was a span of 14 bases. The CDR3 loop spans 13 amino acids. The germline CDR1 and CDR2 sequences are SQVTM and ANQGSEA. This chain uses TRBV29-1 with TRBJ2-5, with D perhaps TRBD1 (5 bases). The sample taken for sequencing was memory CD4+ T cells sorted from blood. Noted subset: CD45RA-negative fraction. This TCR was recovered from a man aged 18 to 29 in good health. The CDR3 DNA reads as TGCAGCGTTGCTCCAGGGTTCAGGGAGACCCAGTACTTC. It is translated as CSVAPGFRETQYF. Variable domain in full (rest from reference TRBV29-1 and TRBJ2-5): SAVISQKPSRDICQRGTSLTIQCQVDSQVTMMFWYRQQPGQSLTLIATANQGSEATYESGFVIDKFPISRPNLTFSTLTVSNMSPEDSSIYLCSVAPGFRETQYFGPGTRLLVL.